These 2 T cell receptor beta chains originate from one sample sequenced in a study of T cell responses to AZD1222 COVID-19 vaccine. Profiled with immunoSEQ multiplex PCR; TCRdb holds only in-frame clones, not every one. The sample carries about 120,000 clones, 80% to 90% recorded once. The sequences come from peripheral blood, collected on day 0 of AZD1222 vaccination. These receptors were obtained from an adult in good health.

This chain connects TRBV7-3 to TRBJ2-3; TRBD1 matches at 12 bases. This CDR3 spans 15 amino acids. Germline CDR1 SGHTA, CDR2 FQGTGA. After removal of 5 bases from V and 6 bases from J, the junction contained 6 bases not matched to a gene. The CDR3 coding sequence is TGTGCCAGCAGCCCCGGGACAGGGGGCTGGGATACGCAGTATTTT. Its translation is CASSPGTGGWDTQYF.

The chain combines TRBV19 with TRBJ1-1; D remains unclear. Germline V gene sequence: CDR1 LNHDA, CDR2 SQIVND (reference sequence). This CDR3 has 15 residues. Trimming shortened V by 7 bases and J by 1 base, and 16 bases separated the two germline ends. The CDR3 DNA reads as TGTGCCAGTACTCTGACGAGGGTGCAGAACACTGAAGCTTTCTTT. Translating gives CASTLTRVQNTEAFF.